The next 25 T cell receptor beta chains were all read from a single sample in a study of CD4 and CD8 cells across lung adenocarcinoma regions. TCRdb fed the PCR reads into MiXCR, producing one record per CDR3 protein. This table has approximately 9,000 distinct CDR3 sequences, approximately 49% appearing once. Sequenced sample: CD4+ T cells from the margin of a lung tumor. The receptors come from a female donor with lung adenocarcinoma. The CD4 and CD8 labels of this study may be unreliable.

Comments on this clonotype: Compared with germline, one end of the junction differs, possibly owing to a read error. The gene calls are TRBV6-1 and TRBJ2-3; D unresolved. This CDR3 has 13 amino acids. From germline, CDR1 is MNHNS and CDR2 SASEGT. The CDR3 region is CASRVSATDTQYF. In nucleotides, the CDR3 is TGTGCCAGCAGGGTGTCAGCCACAGACACGCAGTATTTT.

This rearrangement joins TRBV6-5 to TRBJ2-1, with 7 nucleotides matching TRBD2. The better agreement between TRBJ2-7 and the DNA end casts doubt on the J call. This CDR3 comprises 15 residues. In germline, CDR1 is MNHEY, CDR2 SVGAGI. CDR3 nucleotides: TGTGCCAGCAGTTACGGCGGGAGCTCCTACAATGAGCAGTACTTC. Translation: CASSYGGSSYNEQYF.

This chain connects TRBV27 to TRBJ2-5, with 7 bases aligning to TRBD2. The assigned J gene may be wrong: the sequence end matches TRBJ2-7 better. Germline V gene lookup returns CDR1 MNHEY and CDR2 SMNVEV (reference sequence). The length of the CDR3 is 16 residues. CDR3 residues: CASSPLSRGRASEQYF. In DNA form, the CDR3 reads TGTGCCAGCAGTCCGCTTAGTCGTGGGAGGGCCTCCGAGCAGTACTTC.

The sample holds a few counts of this clonotype. The chain uses TRBV4-1 and TRBJ2-2; D possibly matches TRBD1 or TRBD2 (5 bases each). Trimming cost V 0 bases and J 2 bases, with 10 bases left between them. From germline, CDR1 is MGHRA and CDR2 YSYEKL. The CDR3 totals 16 residues. The CDR3: CASSQERDRNTGELFF. The CDR3, as DNA: TGCGCCAGCAGCCAAGAAAGGGACCGAAACACCGGGGAGCTGTTTTTT.

CDR3 coding DNA: TGTGCCAGCAGTGAATATAATTCACCCCTCCACTTT. This gives the protein CASSEYNSPLHF. The chain employs TRBV6-1 and TRBJ1-6, with D unclear. This CDR3 contains 12 residues. Germline V lookup: CDR1 MNHNS, CDR2 SASEGT. V gave up 2 bases and J gave up 4 bases, with 0 bases separating them.

This clonotype was seen a few times. This chain links TRBV9 with TRBJ2-1; 7 positions agree with TRBD2. Losses at the gene ends were 4 bases for V and 2 bases for J; bases not matched to a gene: 9. Germline V gene data show CDR1 as SGDLS and CDR2 as YYNGEE. The CDR3 totals 16 residues. This chain's CDR3 is CASSRSFGGTYNEQFF. In DNA form, the CDR3 reads TGTGCCAGCAGCCGTAGTTTCGGGGGGACCTACAATGAGCAGTTCTTC.

The chain recombines TRBV6-5 with TRBJ2-1, with D perhaps matching TRBD2 (5 bases). The CDR3 totals 16 residues. V was trimmed by 4 bases and J by 0 bases, leaving 13 bases between them. The germline CDR1 and CDR2 sequences are MNHEY and SVGAGI. This CDR3 is CASSSGREPSYNEQFF. CDR3 DNA sequence: TGTGCCAGCAGTTCCGGACGGGAACCCTCCTACAATGAGCAGTTCTTC.

Remarks on this clonotype: A much more abundant neighbour one base away suggests this may be a read error. The V and J genes are TRBV7-2 and TRBJ2-3, with unresolved D. The J call may be in error: the DNA end matches TRBJ1-5 better. The CDR3 extends over 14 amino acids. CDR1 SGHTA and CDR2 FQGNSA come from the germline V gene. CDR3 DNA sequence: TGTGCCAGCAGCCCCTTCTATAGCACAGATACGCAGCATTTT. Its protein is CASSPFYSTDTQHF.

The genes are TRBV6-2 or TRBV6-3 and TRBJ2-3, with TRBD2 matching over 8 bases. Losses at the gene ends were 11 bases for V and 9 bases for J; bases not matched to a gene: 19. The CDR3 is made up of 15 amino acids. Germline V CDR1 and CDR2: MNHEY, SVGEGT. DNA of the CDR3: TGTGCCGGGAGTTTCGGGGGGGGAAGCCAAGAGACGCAGTATTTT. Translating it yields CAGSFGGGSQETQYF.

This chain connects TRBV27 to TRBJ2-3; 8 positions agree with TRBD2. TRBJ2-7 explains the end of the DNA better; the J call may be wrong. Looked up from germline, CDR1 is MNHEY and CDR2 is SMNVEV (reference sequence). The CDR3 loop spans 14 amino acids. CDR3 in amino acids: CASSLREGLDTQYF. CDR3 nucleotides: TGTGCCAGCAGTTTACGGGAGGGCCTGGATACGCAGTACTTC.

This clonotype was observed a few times. This chain connects TRBV6-5 to TRBJ1-3, with 7 bases identical to TRBD1. The CDR3 extends over 16 amino acids. In germline, CDR1 is MNHEY, CDR2 SVGAGI. Germline trimming cut 0 bases from V and 3 bases from J; bases unmatched to any gene: 5. CDR3 DNA: TGTGCCAGCAGTTACTCCACGACAGGGATTGGAAACACCATATATTTT. As protein: CASSYSTTGIGNTIYF.

This sequence joins TRBV7-6 and TRBJ2-3, with D perhaps being TRBD1 or TRBD2 (5 bases each). The CDR3 is 15 residues long. Germline V gene sequence: CDR1 SGHVS, CDR2 FNYEAQ. V was shortened by 3 bases and J by 5 bases, with 15 bases between the two germline ends. The CDR3 nucleotides are TGTGCCAGCAGCTTTCAGGGCCACGAGGGAGATACGCAGTATTTT. Protein sequence: CASSFQGHEGDTQYF.

This clonotype was found a few times. This could be a read error, since a much larger clone is one nucleotide away. The chain carries TRBV6-5 and TRBJ2-1; D is possibly TRBD2 (6 bases). This CDR3 is built from 15 residues. Germline CDR1 MNHEY, CDR2 SVGAGI. V shed 0 bases and J shed 13 bases, with 19 bases lying between them. The DNA of the CDR3 is TGTGCCAGCAGTTACTCTGCGGAGGGTGAGGGGACCCAGTTCTTC. This gives the protein CASSYSAEGEGTQFF.

This sequence joins TRBV27 and TRBJ2-3; maybe TRBD2 (6 bases). This CDR3 contains 15 residues. Germline V CDR1 and CDR2: MNHEY, SMNVEV (reference sequence). Trimming left V 6 bases short and J 2 bases short, with 15 bases between. CDR3 coding DNA: TGTGCCAGCAGGCAGCGGGTAGGACTCACAGATACGCAGTATTTT. This gives the protein CASRQRVGLTDTQYF.

As for this clonotype: Germline is not matched at one junction end, which may reflect a read error. The rearrangement joins TRBV6-1 to TRBJ2-3, with D possibly being TRBD1 or TRBD2 (6 bases each). This CDR3 is built from 17 residues. CDR1 is MNHNS, CDR2 SASEGT, per germline. Here the CDR3 reads CASCVGPGGQSQDTQYF. The CDR3, as DNA: TGTGCCAGCTGTGTGGGGCCCGGGGGCCAGTCGCAAGATACCCAGTATTTC.

CDR3 bases: TGTGCCAGCAGTTACGTCCTAAATCCCCTGGAGACCCAGTACTTC. Translation gives CASSYVLNPLETQYF. The chain recombines TRBV6-5 with TRBJ2-4; D remains unclear. Gene TRBJ2-5 matches the end of the DNA better, so the J call may be wrong. The CDR3 runs to 15 residues. Germline V CDR1 and CDR2: MNHEY, SVGAGI.

About this clonotype: A junction end diverges from the germline sequence, so it may reflect a read error. The rearrangement uses TRBV6-1 and TRBJ2-5; no clear D gene. The CDR3 length is 16 residues. Germline loops: CDR1 MNHNS, CDR2 SASEGT. The CDR3 bases are TGTGCCAGCAGGGGCTACGGGCTCCGTGACAAAGAGACCCAGTATTTC. Its translation: CASRGYGLRDKETQYF.

This clonotype is medium-sized (0.01 to 0.1%) by share. The V call is TRBV6-5, the J call TRBJ2-1; D might be TRBD1 or TRBD2, each matching 5 bases. The CDR3 extends over 19 amino acids. From germline, CDR1 is MNHEY and CDR2 SVGAGI. Trimming cost V 0 bases and J 5 bases, with 23 bases left between them. The CDR3 DNA is TGTGCCAGCAGTTACTCGCCGACATCGGGACCTAGGGTTAACAATGAGCAGTTCTTC. Its protein is CASSYSPTSGPRVNNEQFF.

This chain links TRBV6-1 with TRBJ2-5; tentative D call: TRBD1 (6 bases). Germline lookup yields CDR1 MNHNS and CDR2 SASEGT. The CDR3 has 15 residues. The germline V and J ends were trimmed by 3 bases and 3 bases, with 14 bases remaining between them. The CDR3 nucleotides are TGTGCCAGCAGTGACTATTGGACAGCTAAAGAGACCCAGTACTTC. This gives the protein CASSDYWTAKETQYF.

The rearrangement uses TRBV11-2 and TRBJ2-1, with 13 bases matching TRBD2. Trimming at V came to 7 bases and at J to 7 bases, leaving 4 bases not matched to a gene. The CDR3 length is 14 residues. CDR1 and CDR2 (germline): SGHAT, FQNNGV. The CDR3 bases are TGTGCCAGCACCTGGACTAGCGGGAGTAATGAGCAGTTCTTC. It is translated as CASTWTSGSNEQFF.

The rearrangement joins TRBV29-1 to TRBJ2-7; 9 positions match TRBD1. Germline trimming cut 4 bases from V and 2 bases from J; bases unmatched to any gene: 3. This CDR3 spans 13 amino acids. Germline-derived CDR1 and CDR2 are SQVTM and ANQGSEA. The CDR3 spells CSVGGQGPYEQYF. The CDR3 region has the DNA TGCAGCGTTGGGGGACAGGGTCCCTACGAGCAGTACTTC.

The chain couples TRBV6-1 to TRBJ1-6; D is undetermined. This CDR3 has 15 residues. With 0 bases removed from V and 14 bases from J, the gap between germline ends came to 17 bases. From germline, CDR1 is MNHNS and CDR2 SASEGT. The CDR3 loop is CASSEAVMGMYALHF. The CDR3 region has the DNA TGTGCCAGCAGTGAAGCGGTGATGGGGATGTATGCCCTCCACTTT.

Judged by abundance, this clonotype is medium-sized. This sequence joins TRBV6-1 and TRBJ1-5; 7 positions agree with TRBD1. Losses at the gene ends were 11 bases for V and 6 bases for J; bases not matched to a gene: 13. The CDR3 runs to 14 residues. Germline CDR1 MNHNS, CDR2 SASEGT. The CDR3 loop reads CASLAGRGSQPQHF. The CDR3 nucleotides are TGTGCCTCATTGGCGGGCAGGGGGAGTCAGCCCCAGCATTTT.

This clonotype was observed at least ten times. The chain is built from TRBV6-1 and TRBJ2-1; the match to TRBD2 covers 10 bases. Germline loops: CDR1 MNHNS, CDR2 SASEGT. The CDR3 spans 14 residues. Trimming took 3 bases from V and 6 from J; bases not matched to a gene: 2. The CDR3 DNA sequence: TGTGCCAGCAGTGACCGGACTAGCGGCAATGAGCAGTTCTTC. Encoded protein: CASSDRTSGNEQFF.

CDR3 bases: TGCGCCAGCAGTGATACTAGCGGGGGTACAGATACGCAGTATTTT. Translation: CASSDTSGGTDTQYF. V is TRBV10-1 and J is TRBJ2-3; 11 nucleotides agree with TRBD2. The CDR3 is 15 amino acids. Per the germline V gene, CDR1 is WNHNN and CDR2 is SYGVQD (reference sequence). Germline trimming cut 3 bases from V and 3 bases from J; bases unmatched to any gene: 2.